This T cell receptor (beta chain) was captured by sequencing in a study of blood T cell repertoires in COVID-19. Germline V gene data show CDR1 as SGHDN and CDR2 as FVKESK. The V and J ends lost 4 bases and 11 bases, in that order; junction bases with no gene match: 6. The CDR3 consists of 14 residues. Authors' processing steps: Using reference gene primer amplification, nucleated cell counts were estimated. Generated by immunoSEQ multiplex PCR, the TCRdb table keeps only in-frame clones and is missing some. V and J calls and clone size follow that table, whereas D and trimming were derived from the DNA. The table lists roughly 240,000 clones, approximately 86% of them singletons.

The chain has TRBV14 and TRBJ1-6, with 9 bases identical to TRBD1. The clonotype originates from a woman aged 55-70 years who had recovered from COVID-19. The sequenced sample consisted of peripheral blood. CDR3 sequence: CASSLGTGYPPLHF. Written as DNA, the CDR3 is TGTGCCAGCAGCCTTGGGACAGGGTATCCACCCCTCCACTTT. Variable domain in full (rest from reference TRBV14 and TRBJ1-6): EAGVTQFPSHSVIEKGQTVTLRCDPISGHDNLYWYRRVMGKEIKFLLHFVKESKQDESGMPNNRFLAERTGGTYSTLKVQPAELEDSGVYFCASSLGTGYPPLHFGNGTRLTVT.